The 17 T cell receptor beta chains in this list originate from one sample, sequenced in a study of T-cell memory formation after mild COVID-19. TCRdb itself ran the 5' RACE reads through MiXCR, one entry per CDR3 protein. The sample carries approximately 500,000 distinct CDR3 sequences, about 23% recorded once. The sample comprised PBMCs or a T cell subset sorted from them (not recorded which). Every receptor here comes from an adult woman who had mild COVID-19 (a few samples of this study predate the infection). Cell type and time point are not known.

CDR3 amino acids: CASSLSGRPNSYEQYF. The CDR3 DNA reads TGTGCCAGCAGTTTATCGGGGAGGCCGAACTCCTACGAGCAGTACTTC. The chain links TRBV27 to TRBJ2-7; a weak D match, TRBD2 (6 bases). Germline V lookup: CDR1 MNHEY, CDR2 SMNVEV (reference sequence). This CDR3 is 16 amino acids long. V gave up 0 bases and J gave up 0 bases, with 12 bases separating them.

This chain connects TRBV5-1 to TRBJ1-2; D gene uncertain. The ends were cut back, 1 base at V and 0 bases at J, with 10 bases in the middle. The CDR3 loop spans 15 amino acids. Germline-derived CDR1 and CDR2 are SGHRS and YFSETQ. The CDR3 protein is CASSLSGTTNYGYTF. Here the CDR3 DNA reads TGCGCCAGCAGCTTGTCCGGTACCACTAACTATGGCTACACCTTC.

This clonotype was seen a handful of times. The chain is built from TRBV24-1 and TRBJ1-2; D remains ambiguous. V was clipped by 5 bases and J by 6 bases, with 12 bases between them. The CDR3 sequence is 13 residues long. Germline V gene sequence: CDR1 KGHDR, CDR2 SFDVKD. CDR3 amino acids: CATSALDGNGYTF. The CDR3 DNA is TGTGCCACCAGTGCGCTGGATGGGAATGGCTACACCTTC.

This clonotype occurred many times. The chain is built from TRBV11-2 and TRBJ2-1, with unresolved D. This CDR3 contains 16 residues. CDR1 is SGHAT, CDR2 FQNNGV, per germline. The V gene lost 2 bases and the J gene lost 8 bases, with 19 bases spanning the gap. The DNA for the CDR3 is TGTGCCAGCAGCTTAAAAAGGACGGAAAAGGGCGATGAGCAGTTCTTC. Its translation is CASSLKRTEKGDEQFF.

The chain carries TRBV12-3 or TRBV12-4 and TRBJ1-2; 10 nucleotides line up with TRBD1. The CDR3 length is 16 residues. V shed 0 bases and J 8 bases; nucleotides not matched to a gene: 9. The CDR3 loop reads CASSLALPGTGAGYTF. As DNA, the CDR3 is TGTGCCAGCAGTTTAGCGCTCCCCGGGACAGGGGCCGGCTACACCTTC.

This clonotype was seen repeatedly, ten times or more. The V call is TRBV20-1, the J call TRBJ2-3; 8 bases line up with TRBD2. This CDR3 contains 13 residues. Germline V gene lookup returns CDR1 DFQATT and CDR2 SNEGSKA (reference sequence). V lost 2 bases and J lost 6; bases outside the gene matches: 4. The CDR3 DNA sequence: TGCAGTGCTAGAAGTCCTAGCGGGGATACGCAGTATTTT. Its protein product is CSARSPSGDTQYF.

The J gene is TRBJ2-7, the V gene TRBV7-2; D not certain. Trimming cost V 5 bases and J 5 bases, with 10 bases left between them. Germline V gene sequence: CDR1 SGHTA, CDR2 FQGNSA. This CDR3 has 12 residues. CDR3 loop: CASSLSRDEQYF. DNA for the CDR3: TGTGCCAGCAGCCTATCTCGGGACGAGCAGTACTTC. The full variable domain, with the rest looked up from reference TRBV7-2 and TRBJ2-7, is GAGVSQSPSNKVTEKGKDVELRCDPISGHTALYWYRQSLGQGLEFLIYFQGNSAPDKSGLPSDRFSAERTGGSVSTLTIQRTQQEDSAVYLCASSLSRDEQYFGPGTRLTVT.

The chain is built from TRBV24-1 and TRBJ2-1; 7 nucleotides align to TRBD2. The germline V gene encodes CDR1 KGHDR and CDR2 SFDVKD. Trimming at V came to 6 bases and at J to 6 bases, leaving 10 bases not matched to a gene. The CDR3 sequence is 15 residues long. The CDR3 sequence: CATSKTGGYFNEQFF. The CDR3 coding sequence is TGTGCCACCAGTAAAACGGGGGGTTACTTCAATGAGCAGTTCTTC.

The sample holds a few counts of this clonotype. This chain joins TRBV3-1 and TRBJ1-5; TRBD1 agrees at 9 bases. The length of the CDR3 is 18 residues. Germline CDR1 reads LGHDT; CDR2 reads YNNKEL (reference sequence). The J segment lost 4 bases and the V segment lost 3 bases, leaving 13 bases of the junction unmatched. The CDR3 protein is CASSQDPFWDRANQPQHF. For the CDR3, the DNA is TGTGCCAGCAGCCAGGACCCATTTTGGGACAGGGCGAATCAGCCCCAGCATTTT.

The CDR3, as DNA: TGTGCCAGTAGCCCGGGCCCTGGGGCCAACGTCCTGACTTTC. Protein: CASSPGPGANVLTF. V gene TRBV19 combines with J gene TRBJ2-6; D not resolved. This CDR3 comprises 14 residues. Between the trimmed V and J ends, which lost 6 bases and 2 bases, there was a span of 8 bases. From germline, CDR1 is LNHDA and CDR2 SQIVND (reference sequence).

This clonotype came up a few times. V usage is TRBV12-3 or TRBV12-4 and J usage is TRBJ1-4; D is unresolved. V lost 6 bases and J lost 2, with 13 bases in between. The CDR3 has 15 residues. The DNA of the CDR3 is TGTGCCAGCAGCTTTACCCCGGGGACTAATGAAAAACTGTTTTTT. Amino acids: CASSFTPGTNEKLFF.

This chain uses TRBV5-1 with TRBJ1-2, with D unresolved. CDR1 is SGHRS and CDR2 is YFSETQ in the germline V gene. Trimming stripped 2 bases from V and 2 bases from J, with 10 bases between. This CDR3 has 14 amino acids. The CDR3 region is CASSFPGKNYGYTF. DNA for the CDR3: TGCGCCAGCAGCTTCCCGGGAAAGAACTATGGCTACACCTTC.

The chain couples TRBV11-1 to TRBJ2-7; 14 nucleotides agree with TRBD2. From germline, CDR1 is SGHAT and CDR2 FQDESV (reference sequence). V lost 3 bases, J lost 2 bases, and 9 bases stayed unmatched. The CDR3 length is 18 residues. The CDR3 DNA reads as TGTGCCAGCAGCTTCGGGACTAGCGGGAGAATCAGGGCCTACGAGCAGTACTTC. Amino acid sequence: CASSFGTSGRIRAYEQYF.

V and J are TRBV20-1 and TRBJ2-7; no clear D. The CDR3 is made up of 15 amino acids. V lost 5 bases to trimming and J lost 6 bases, with 23 bases between them. Germline assignment: CDR1 DFQATT and CDR2 SNEGSKA (reference sequence). Here the CDR3 DNA reads TGCAGTGCTGCGACCGTGGGTTTAAACCAAGGCGAGCAGTACTTC. Translation gives CSAATVGLNQGEQYF.

This clonotype has only a few counts. The chain employs TRBV7-9 and TRBJ1-1; D gene unclear. Germline CDR1 and CDR2: SEHNR and FQNEAQ (reference sequence). V shed 6 bases and J shed 5 bases, with 16 bases lying between them. The CDR3 has 14 residues. The CDR3 region has the DNA TGTGCCAGCAGATCAACAAGGGTGCGTACTGAAGCTTTCTTT. Translated, it gives CASRSTRVRTEAFF.

This clonotype was detected only a few times. V is TRBV7-9 and J is TRBJ1-5; 8 positions agree with TRBD1. Germline V lookup: CDR1 SEHNR, CDR2 FQNEAQ (reference sequence). The J segment lost 4 bases and the V segment lost 4 bases, leaving 9 bases of the junction unmatched. This CDR3 spans 16 amino acids. CDR3 residues: CASSSSLRGPNQPQHF. The CDR3 nucleotides are TGTGCCAGCAGCTCTTCCCTCAGGGGGCCGAATCAGCCCCAGCATTTT.

This clonotype was observed a handful of times. The chain uses TRBV24-1 and TRBJ1-1; no clear D gene. Germline V CDR1 and CDR2: KGHDR, SFDVKD. V was cut by 12 bases and J by 1 base, with 17 bases left in between. The CDR3 runs 14 residues. The CDR3 loop reads CASPIWERNTEAFF. CDR3 DNA: TGTGCCTCCCCCATTTGGGAAAGGAACACTGAAGCTTTCTTT.